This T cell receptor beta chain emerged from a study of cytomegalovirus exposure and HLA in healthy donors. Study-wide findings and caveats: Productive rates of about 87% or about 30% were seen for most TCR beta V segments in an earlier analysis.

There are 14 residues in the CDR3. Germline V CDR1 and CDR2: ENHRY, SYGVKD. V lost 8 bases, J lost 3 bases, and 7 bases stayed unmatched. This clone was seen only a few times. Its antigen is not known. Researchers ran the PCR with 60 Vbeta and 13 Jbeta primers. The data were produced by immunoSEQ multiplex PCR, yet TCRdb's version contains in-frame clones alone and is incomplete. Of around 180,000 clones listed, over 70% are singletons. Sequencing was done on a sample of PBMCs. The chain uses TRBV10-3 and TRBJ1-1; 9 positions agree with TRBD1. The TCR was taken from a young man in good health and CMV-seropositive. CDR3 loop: CAIRRQGDYTEAFF. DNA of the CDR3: TGTGCCATCCGGCGACAGGGGGACTACACTGAAGCTTTCTTT.